A selection of T cell receptor beta chains follows, all from one sample in a study of T cells in Graves' hyperthyroidism and ophthalmopathy. TCRdb called the multiplex PCR reads again in MiXCR, with one record for every CDR3 protein. Of 610,000 or so distinct CDR3 sequences detected, just over 45% appear once; the ten largest clones hold about 8.3%. Sequencing was carried out using peripheral blood or thyroid tissue (not recorded which). These TCRs come from a woman aged 18-29 years with Graves' hyperthyroidism. The CDR3 runs from the conserved cysteine through the conserved F or W. The order of the fields is J gene, V gene, CDR3 length, D gene, CDR3 protein. A D gene is named only where the DNA matches it firmly.

j_gene: TRBJ2-6; v_gene: TRBV30; len: 13; d_gene: TRBD2; CDR3aa: CAWKAGGPSVLTF
j_gene: TRBJ2-1; v_gene: TRBV7-6; len: 15; d_gene: .; CDR3aa: CASSPNVGIWNEQFF
j_gene: TRBJ2-6; v_gene: TRBV6-2/TRBV6-3; len: 15; d_gene: .; CDR3aa: CASSPSHSGANVLTF
j_gene: TRBJ2-7; v_gene: TRBV12-3/TRBV12-4; len: 14; d_gene: .; CDR3aa: CASSSEWGPYEQYF
j_gene: TRBJ2-7; v_gene: TRBV7-4; len: 12; d_gene: .; CDR3aa: CASRSPGVEQYF
j_gene: TRBJ2-5; v_gene: TRBV4-2; len: 14; d_gene: TRBD1; CDR3aa: CASSPGQERKTQYF
j_gene: TRBJ2-1; v_gene: TRBV7-9; len: 13; d_gene: .; CDR3aa: CASSEDSRYEQFF
j_gene: TRBJ1-6; v_gene: TRBV2; len: 16; d_gene: TRBD1; CDR3aa: CASSPYPTGEDSPLHF
j_gene: TRBJ2-7; v_gene: TRBV6-2/TRBV6-3; len: 14; d_gene: .; CDR3aa: CASSYSGITYEQYF
j_gene: TRBJ2-3; v_gene: TRBV24-1; len: 16; d_gene: TRBD1; CDR3aa: CATSDATGGGGDTQYF
j_gene: TRBJ1-2; v_gene: TRBV2; len: 15; d_gene: .; CDR3aa: CASSEAGRPGEGYTF
j_gene: TRBJ1-2; v_gene: TRBV7-2; len: 14; d_gene: .; CDR3aa: CASSQRGRAYGYTF
j_gene: TRBJ2-7; v_gene: TRBV20-1; len: 14; d_gene: .; CDR3aa: CSAGRPRGRNEQYF
j_gene: TRBJ1-3; v_gene: TRBV7-6; len: 15; d_gene: TRBD1; CDR3aa: CASSSGTGERYTIYF
j_gene: TRBJ1-2; v_gene: TRBV9; len: 15; d_gene: .; CDR3aa: CASSGGARENYGYTF
j_gene: TRBJ2-5; v_gene: TRBV11-3; len: 15; d_gene: TRBD1; CDR3aa: CASSLDSRDRETQYF
j_gene: TRBJ1-1; v_gene: TRBV4-2; len: 16; d_gene: TRBD1; CDR3aa: CASSQGLTGRNTEAFF
j_gene: TRBJ1-5; v_gene: TRBV19; len: 16; d_gene: .; CDR3aa: CASSKRNGTKNQPQHF
j_gene: TRBJ1-1; v_gene: TRBV5-6; len: 14; d_gene: TRBD1; CDR3aa: CASSLRQGAIEAFF
j_gene: TRBJ1-2; v_gene: TRBV29-1; len: 13; d_gene: .; CDR3aa: CSVEIQSNYGYTF
j_gene: TRBJ2-3; v_gene: TRBV24-1; len: 16; d_gene: TRBD2; CDR3aa: CATSDPLAGGGDTQYF
j_gene: TRBJ1-2; v_gene: TRBV9; len: 14; d_gene: TRBD1; CDR3aa: CASSADRGNYGYTF
j_gene: TRBJ1-2; v_gene: TRBV19; len: 14; d_gene: .; CDR3aa: CASSVVGGAYGYTF
j_gene: TRBJ2-7; v_gene: TRBV12-3/TRBV12-4; len: 17; d_gene: .; CDR3aa: CASSFSGTHVQPYEQYF
j_gene: TRBJ2-7; v_gene: TRBV20-1; len: 11; d_gene: .; CDR3aa: CSARVQYEQYF
j_gene: TRBJ2-7; v_gene: TRBV4-2; len: 15; d_gene: TRBD1; CDR3aa: CASSMAAGGSYEQYF
j_gene: TRBJ1-5; v_gene: TRBV6-2/TRBV6-3; len: 15; d_gene: TRBD1; CDR3aa: CASSPGTGVRQPQHF
j_gene: TRBJ2-1; v_gene: TRBV24-1; len: 14; d_gene: .; CDR3aa: CATSDTTERYEQFF
j_gene: TRBJ2-5; v_gene: TRBV15; len: 15; d_gene: .; CDR3aa: CATSTTSQAPETQYF
j_gene: TRBJ1-5; v_gene: TRBV12-3/TRBV12-4; len: 17; d_gene: TRBD1; CDR3aa: CASSLPPGTGANQPQHF
j_gene: TRBJ1-1; v_gene: TRBV9; len: 12; d_gene: .; CDR3aa: CASSGGGTEAFF
j_gene: TRBJ1-2; v_gene: TRBV6-2/TRBV6-3; len: 15; d_gene: TRBD1; CDR3aa: CASSTTRRDRPGYTF
j_gene: TRBJ2-5; v_gene: TRBV5-4; len: 12; d_gene: .; CDR3aa: CASSTRLETQYF
j_gene: TRBJ2-7; v_gene: TRBV29-1; len: 13; d_gene: .; CDR3aa: CSPSGSGAHEQYF
j_gene: TRBJ2-5; v_gene: TRBV2; len: 15; d_gene: TRBD1; CDR3aa: CASSGQGGLQETQYF
j_gene: TRBJ2-7; v_gene: TRBV19; len: 13; d_gene: .; CDR3aa: CASKDGTTYEQYF
j_gene: TRBJ2-5; v_gene: TRBV6-4; len: 14; d_gene: TRBD2; CDR3aa: CASSEREGGETQYF
j_gene: TRBJ2-7; v_gene: TRBV20-1; len: 13; d_gene: .; CDR3aa: CSASGTNYYEQYF
j_gene: TRBJ1-1; v_gene: TRBV29-1; len: 14; d_gene: .; CDR3aa: CSVPALRTPGEAFF
j_gene: TRBJ1-4; v_gene: TRBV4-3; len: 15; d_gene: .; CDR3aa: CASSQAPRGSEKLFF
j_gene: TRBJ1-2; v_gene: TRBV7-2; len: 16; d_gene: .; CDR3aa: CASSDSPYGRYYGYTF
j_gene: TRBJ2-1; v_gene: TRBV7-2; len: 15; d_gene: .; CDR3aa: CASSRVGGQRNEQFF
j_gene: TRBJ2-1; v_gene: TRBV20-1; len: 14; d_gene: .; CDR3aa: CSARARSSYNEQFF
j_gene: TRBJ2-5; v_gene: TRBV4-2; len: 17; d_gene: .; CDR3aa: CASSQEVRGGAWETQYF
j_gene: TRBJ1-6; v_gene: TRBV19; len: 14; d_gene: TRBD1; CDR3aa: CASIAGQGLSPLHF
j_gene: TRBJ2-7; v_gene: TRBV7-7; len: 14; d_gene: TRBD1; CDR3aa: CASSPGQGYDEQYF
j_gene: .; v_gene: TRBV4-3; len: 15; d_gene: .; CDR3aa: CASSLTLGDSNEQFF
j_gene: TRBJ2-5; v_gene: TRBV2; len: 18; d_gene: TRBD2; CDR3aa: CASSDPPGLAGGKGTQYF